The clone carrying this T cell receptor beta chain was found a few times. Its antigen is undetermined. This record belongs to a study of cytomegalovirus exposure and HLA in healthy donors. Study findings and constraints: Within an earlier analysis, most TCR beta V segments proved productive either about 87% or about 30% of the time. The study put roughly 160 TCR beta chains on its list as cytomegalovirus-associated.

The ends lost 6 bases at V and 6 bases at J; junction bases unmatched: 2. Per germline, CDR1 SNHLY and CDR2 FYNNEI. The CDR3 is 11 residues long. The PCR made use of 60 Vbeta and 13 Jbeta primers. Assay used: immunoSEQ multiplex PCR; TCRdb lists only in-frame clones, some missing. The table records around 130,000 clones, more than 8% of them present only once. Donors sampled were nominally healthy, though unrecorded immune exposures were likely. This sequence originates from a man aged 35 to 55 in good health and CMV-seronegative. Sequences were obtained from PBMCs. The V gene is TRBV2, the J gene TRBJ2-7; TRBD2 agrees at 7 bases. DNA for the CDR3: TGTGCCAGCAGGACTAGCCCCGAGCAGTACTTC. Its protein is CASRTSPEQYF.